This T cell receptor (beta chain) stems from a study of T-cell reconstitution after alpha-beta-depleted transplantation in children. The length of the CDR3 is 15 residues. V was pared by 3 bases and J by 4 bases, with 7 bases of the junction left unmatched. Preparation of the TCRbeta library was carried out with unique molecular identifiers. Using its own MiXCR run on the PCR reads, TCRdb lists one record per CDR3 protein. This table has roughly 500,000 distinct CDR3 sequences, 32% appearing once. This clonotype was found a few times. The material sequenced was PBMCs from the stem cell graft donor, taken from the stem cell graft. The origin of this receptor is a human donor who donated a stem cell graft to a child with aplastic anemia. This chain uses TRBV12-3 or TRBV12-4 with TRBJ2-7, with 9 positions matching TRBD2. The CDR3 region has the DNA TGTGCCAGCAGTTTGACTAGCGGCTTCGCTTACGAGCAGTACTTC. Amino acid sequence: CASSLTSGFAYEQYF.